Listed here is a single T cell receptor beta chain. Profiling relied on immunoSEQ multiplex PCR, and the TCRdb table lists in-frame clones only, not all of them. This repertoire shows more than 90,000 clones, about 94% found once; its top ten account for approximately 0.23%. These data originate in a study of technical replicates of blood from a few donors. The sequence was collected from a human donor in good health. Sequencing was performed on T cells isolated from PBMCs.

DNA of the CDR3: TGTGCCAGTAGTCAAGGAGGGTTCGGCAATCAGCCCCAGCATTTT. Translation: CASSQGGFGNQPQHF. The chain couples TRBV19 to TRBJ1-5; D gene ambiguous. CDR1 and CDR2 from the germline V gene are LNHDA and SQIVND (reference sequence). The CDR3 has 15 amino acids. Trimming removed 5 bases from V and 2 bases from J, with 13 bases in between.